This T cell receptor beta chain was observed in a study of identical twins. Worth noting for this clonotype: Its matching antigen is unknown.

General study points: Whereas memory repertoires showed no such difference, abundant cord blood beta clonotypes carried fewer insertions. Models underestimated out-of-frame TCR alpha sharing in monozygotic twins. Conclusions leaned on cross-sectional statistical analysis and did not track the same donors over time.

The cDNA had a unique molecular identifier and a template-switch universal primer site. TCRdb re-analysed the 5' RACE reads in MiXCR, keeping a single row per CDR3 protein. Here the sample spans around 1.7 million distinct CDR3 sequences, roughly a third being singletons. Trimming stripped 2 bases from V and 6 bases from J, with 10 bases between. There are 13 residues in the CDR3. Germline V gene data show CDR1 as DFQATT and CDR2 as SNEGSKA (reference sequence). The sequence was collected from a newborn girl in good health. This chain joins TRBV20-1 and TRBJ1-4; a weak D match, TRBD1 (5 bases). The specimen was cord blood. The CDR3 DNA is TGCAGTGCTAGACATACAGGTTATGAAAAACTGTTTTTT. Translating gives CSARHTGYEKLFF.